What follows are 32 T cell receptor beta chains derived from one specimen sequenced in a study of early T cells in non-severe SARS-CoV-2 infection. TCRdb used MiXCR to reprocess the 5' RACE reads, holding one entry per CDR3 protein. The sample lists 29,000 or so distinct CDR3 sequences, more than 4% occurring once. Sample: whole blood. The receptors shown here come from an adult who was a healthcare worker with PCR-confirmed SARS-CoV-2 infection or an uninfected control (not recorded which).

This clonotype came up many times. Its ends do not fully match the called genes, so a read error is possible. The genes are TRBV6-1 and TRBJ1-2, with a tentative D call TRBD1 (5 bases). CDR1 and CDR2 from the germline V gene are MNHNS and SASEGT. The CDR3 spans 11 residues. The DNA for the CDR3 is TGTGCCAGCAGTGAGGGGCAGGGTTCCGCCTTC. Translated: CASSEGQGSAF.

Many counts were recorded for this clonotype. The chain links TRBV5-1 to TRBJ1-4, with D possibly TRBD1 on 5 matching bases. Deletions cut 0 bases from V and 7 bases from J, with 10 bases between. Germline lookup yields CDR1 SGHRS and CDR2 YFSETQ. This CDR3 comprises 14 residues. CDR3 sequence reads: CASSLGQQGEKLFF. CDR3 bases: TGCGCCAGCAGCTTGGGACAGCAGGGTGAAAAACTGTTTTTT.

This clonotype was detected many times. In DNA form, the CDR3 reads TGTGCCACCAGTGAAGACAACGGTAGTGGCTACACCTTC. Encoded protein: CATSEDNGSGYTF. The V and J genes are TRBV24-1 and TRBJ1-2; D ambiguous. Trimming took off 4 bases at V and 7 bases at J, with 12 bases between the two ends. The germline CDR1 and CDR2 sequences are KGHDR and SFDVKD. CDR3 length equals 13 residues.

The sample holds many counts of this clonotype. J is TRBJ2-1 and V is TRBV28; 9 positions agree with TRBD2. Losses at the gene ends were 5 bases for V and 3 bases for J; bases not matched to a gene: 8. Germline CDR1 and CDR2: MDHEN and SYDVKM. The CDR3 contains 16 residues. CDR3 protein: CASSPPGLARYNEQFF. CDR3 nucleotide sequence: TGTGCCAGCAGTCCGCCCGGACTAGCGCGCTACAATGAGCAGTTCTTC.

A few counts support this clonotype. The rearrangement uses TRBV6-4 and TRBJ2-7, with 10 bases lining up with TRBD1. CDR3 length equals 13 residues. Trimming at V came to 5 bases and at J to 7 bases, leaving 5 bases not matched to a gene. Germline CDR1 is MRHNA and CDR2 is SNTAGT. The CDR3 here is CASSRDRGSEQYF. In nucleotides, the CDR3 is TGTGCCAGCAGTCGGGACAGGGGCTCAGAGCAGTACTTC.

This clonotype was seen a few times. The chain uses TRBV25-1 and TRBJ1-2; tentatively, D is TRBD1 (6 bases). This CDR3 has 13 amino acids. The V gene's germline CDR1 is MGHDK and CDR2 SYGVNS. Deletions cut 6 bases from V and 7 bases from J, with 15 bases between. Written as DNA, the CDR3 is TGTGCCAGCAGCCCCATAGGGGGGCTTGGCTACACCTTC. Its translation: CASSPIGGLGYTF.

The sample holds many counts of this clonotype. This CDR3 reads CASSLDSFVELFF. CDR3 bases: TGTGCCAGCTCACTTGACTCATTTGTGGAGCTGTTTTTT. The J gene is TRBJ2-2, the V gene TRBV18; D call uncertain. Germline V gene data show CDR1 as KGHSH and CDR2 as LQKENI. Trimming shortened V by 4 bases and J by 10 bases, and 13 bases separated the two germline ends. The CDR3 is 13 residues long.

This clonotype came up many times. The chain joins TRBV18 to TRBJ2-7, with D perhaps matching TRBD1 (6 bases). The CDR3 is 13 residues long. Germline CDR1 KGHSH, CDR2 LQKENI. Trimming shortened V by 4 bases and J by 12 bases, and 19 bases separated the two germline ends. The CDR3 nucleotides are TGTGCCAGCTCACTACGGGACACCATTCCTCCGTACTTC. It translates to CASSLRDTIPPYF.

The CDR3 DNA reads as TGTGCCAGTAGTATATTTGCGGGGGGACACTACGAGCAGTACTTC. Protein product: CASSIFAGGHYEQYF. The V gene is TRBV19, the J gene TRBJ2-7; TRBD2 matches 8 bases. This CDR3 spans 15 amino acids. From germline, CDR1 is LNHDA and CDR2 SQIVND (reference sequence). With V trimmed by 2 bases and J by 3 bases, 6 bases remained unmatched.

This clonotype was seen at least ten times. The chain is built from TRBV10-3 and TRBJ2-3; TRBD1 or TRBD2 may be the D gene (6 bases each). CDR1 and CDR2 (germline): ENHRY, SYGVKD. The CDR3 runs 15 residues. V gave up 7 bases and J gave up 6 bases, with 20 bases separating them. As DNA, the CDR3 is TGTGCCATCACCCGGGGGCAAAGTCCGAAGGATACGCAGTATTTT. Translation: CAITRGQSPKDTQYF.

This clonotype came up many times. In nucleotides, the CDR3 is TGTGCCAGCAGTTACAGCATGGAGCAGTACTTC. Translation gives CASSYSMEQYF. The chain links TRBV6-6 to TRBJ2-7; D unclear. Germline loops: CDR1 MNHNY, CDR2 SVGAGI (reference sequence). V lost 2 bases and J 7 bases, leaving 6 bases between the germline ends. The CDR3 consists of 11 residues.

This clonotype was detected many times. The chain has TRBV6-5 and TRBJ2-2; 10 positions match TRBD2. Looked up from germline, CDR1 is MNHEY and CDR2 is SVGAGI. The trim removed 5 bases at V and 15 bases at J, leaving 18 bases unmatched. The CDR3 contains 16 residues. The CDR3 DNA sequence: TGTGCCAGCAGTCCTACCGGGACTAGCGTAACCCGGGGGTTGTTTTTT. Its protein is CASSPTGTSVTRGLFF.

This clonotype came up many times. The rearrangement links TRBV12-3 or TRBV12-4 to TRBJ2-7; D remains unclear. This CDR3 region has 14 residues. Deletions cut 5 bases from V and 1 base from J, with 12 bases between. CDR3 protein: CASSQQWDSYEQYF. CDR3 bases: TGTGCCAGCAGTCAACAGTGGGATTCCTACGAGCAGTACTTC.

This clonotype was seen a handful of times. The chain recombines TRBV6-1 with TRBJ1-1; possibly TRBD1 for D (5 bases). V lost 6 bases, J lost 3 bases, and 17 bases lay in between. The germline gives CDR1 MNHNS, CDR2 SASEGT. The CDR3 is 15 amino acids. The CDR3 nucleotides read TGTGCCAGCAGGGTCTCGGGGCGAAAGGACACTGAAGCTTTCTTT. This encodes CASRVSGRKDTEAFF.

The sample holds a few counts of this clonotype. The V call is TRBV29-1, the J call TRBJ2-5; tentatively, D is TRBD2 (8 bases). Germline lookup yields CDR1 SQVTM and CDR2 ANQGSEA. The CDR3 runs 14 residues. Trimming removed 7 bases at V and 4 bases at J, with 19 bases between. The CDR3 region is CSATGTAGAETQYF. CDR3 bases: TGCAGCGCGACCGGGACAGCGGGGGCAGAGACCCAGTACTTC.

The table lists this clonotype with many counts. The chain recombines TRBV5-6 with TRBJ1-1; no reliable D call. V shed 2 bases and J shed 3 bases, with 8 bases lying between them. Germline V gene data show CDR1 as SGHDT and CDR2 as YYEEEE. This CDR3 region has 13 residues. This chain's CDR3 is CASSLAPDTEAFF. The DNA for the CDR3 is TGTGCCAGCAGCTTAGCCCCCGACACTGAAGCTTTCTTT.

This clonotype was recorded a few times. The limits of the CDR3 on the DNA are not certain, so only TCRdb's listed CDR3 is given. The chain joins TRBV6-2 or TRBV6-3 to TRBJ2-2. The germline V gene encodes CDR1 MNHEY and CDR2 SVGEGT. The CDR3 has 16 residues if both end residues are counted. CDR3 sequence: CASSQGPNKAPGSCFF.

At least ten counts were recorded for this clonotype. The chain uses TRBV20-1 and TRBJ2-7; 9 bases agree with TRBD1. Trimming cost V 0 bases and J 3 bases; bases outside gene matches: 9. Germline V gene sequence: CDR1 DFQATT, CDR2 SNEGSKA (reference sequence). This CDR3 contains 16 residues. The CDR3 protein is CSARDPAGQGGYEQYF. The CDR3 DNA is TGCAGTGCTAGAGATCCTGCGGGACAGGGTGGCTACGAGCAGTACTTC.

CDR3 sequence (DNA): TGCAGCGTGTCCTACACAGCTAAAACCGGGGAGCTGTTTTTT. As protein: CSVSYTAKTGELFF. The V call is TRBV29-1, the J call TRBJ2-2, with no clear D. Germline loops: CDR1 SQVTM, CDR2 ANQGSEA. V dropped 6 bases and J dropped 5 bases, with 16 bases sitting between them. The CDR3 length is 14 residues.

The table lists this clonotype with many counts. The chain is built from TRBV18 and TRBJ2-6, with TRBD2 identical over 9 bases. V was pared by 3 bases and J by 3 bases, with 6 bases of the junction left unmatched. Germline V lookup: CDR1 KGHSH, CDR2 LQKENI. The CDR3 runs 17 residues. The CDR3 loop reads CASSPASGGNGANVLTF. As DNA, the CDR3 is TGTGCCAGCTCACCCGCCAGCGGGGGGAATGGGGCCAACGTCCTGACTTTC.

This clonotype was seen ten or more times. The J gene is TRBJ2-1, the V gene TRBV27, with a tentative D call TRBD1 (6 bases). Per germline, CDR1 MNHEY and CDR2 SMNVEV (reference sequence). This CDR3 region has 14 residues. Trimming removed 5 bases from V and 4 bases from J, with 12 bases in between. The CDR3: CASSPADRYNEQFF. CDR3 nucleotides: TGTGCCAGCAGTCCGGCGGACAGATACAATGAGCAGTTCTTC.

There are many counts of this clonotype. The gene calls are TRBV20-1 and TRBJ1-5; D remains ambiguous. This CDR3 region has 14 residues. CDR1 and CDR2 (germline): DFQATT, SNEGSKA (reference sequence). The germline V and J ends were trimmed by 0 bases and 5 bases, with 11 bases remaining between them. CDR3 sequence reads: CSARDFSDHQPQHF. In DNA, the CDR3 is TGCAGTGCTAGAGATTTTAGCGACCATCAGCCCCAGCATTTT.

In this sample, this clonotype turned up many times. Here the CDR3 DNA reads TGTGCCAGCAGTTTCTCAGGGGGCGAGCAGTACTTC. Protein sequence: CASSFSGGEQYF. This chain uses TRBV6-2 or TRBV6-3 with TRBJ2-7; 7 nucleotides align to TRBD1. The CDR3 length is 12 residues. V was pared by 4 bases and J by 6 bases, with 3 bases of the junction left unmatched. Germline lookup yields CDR1 MNHEY and CDR2 SVGEGT.

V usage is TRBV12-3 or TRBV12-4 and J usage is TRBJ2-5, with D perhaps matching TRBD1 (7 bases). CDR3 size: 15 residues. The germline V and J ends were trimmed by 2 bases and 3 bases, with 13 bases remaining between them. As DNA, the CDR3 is TGTGCCAGCAGTTTAAGGGGGCGCGGGGAAGAGACCCAGTACTTC. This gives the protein CASSLRGRGEETQYF.

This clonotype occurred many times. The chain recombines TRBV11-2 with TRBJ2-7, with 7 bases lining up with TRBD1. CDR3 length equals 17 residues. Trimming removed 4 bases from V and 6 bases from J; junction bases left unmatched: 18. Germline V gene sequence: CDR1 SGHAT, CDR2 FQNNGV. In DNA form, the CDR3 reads TGTGCCAGCAGCTCCGCCCTAGGGGGCAGGGTCCGGAGCGAGCAGTACTTC. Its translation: CASSSALGGRVRSEQYF.

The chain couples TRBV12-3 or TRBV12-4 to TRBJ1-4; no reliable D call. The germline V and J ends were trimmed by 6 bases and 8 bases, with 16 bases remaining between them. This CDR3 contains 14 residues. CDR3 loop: CASRRAGSTEKLFF. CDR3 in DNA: TGTGCCAGCAGGAGGGCCGGATCGACCGAAAAACTGTTTTTT.

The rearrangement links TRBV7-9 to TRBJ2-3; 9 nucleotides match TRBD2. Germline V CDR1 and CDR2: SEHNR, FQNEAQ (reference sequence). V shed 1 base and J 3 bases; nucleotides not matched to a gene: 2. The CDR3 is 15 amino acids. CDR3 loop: CASSLVAGGTDTQYF. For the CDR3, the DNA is TGTGCCAGCAGCTTAGTCGCGGGGGGGACAGATACGCAGTATTTT.

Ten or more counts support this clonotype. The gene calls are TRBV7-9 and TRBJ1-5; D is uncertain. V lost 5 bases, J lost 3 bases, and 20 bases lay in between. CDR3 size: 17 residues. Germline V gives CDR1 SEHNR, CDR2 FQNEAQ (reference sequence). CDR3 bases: TGTGCCAGCAGCCCAGCGTCGGGGAGCCCCCACAATCAGCCCCAGCATTTT. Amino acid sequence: CASSPASGSPHNQPQHF.

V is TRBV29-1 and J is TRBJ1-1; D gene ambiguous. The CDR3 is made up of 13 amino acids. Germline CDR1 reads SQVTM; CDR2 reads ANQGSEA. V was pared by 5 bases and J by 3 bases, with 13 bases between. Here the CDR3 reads CSVRSPGDTEAFF. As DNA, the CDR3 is TGCAGCGTTCGAAGCCCCGGGGACACTGAAGCTTTCTTT. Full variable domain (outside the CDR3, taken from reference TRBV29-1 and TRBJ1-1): SAVISQKPSRDICQRGTSLTIQCQVDSQVTMMFWYRQQPGQSLTLIATANQGSEATYESGFVIDKFPISRPNLTFSTLTVSNMSPEDSSIYLCSVRSPGDTEAFFGQGTRLTVV.

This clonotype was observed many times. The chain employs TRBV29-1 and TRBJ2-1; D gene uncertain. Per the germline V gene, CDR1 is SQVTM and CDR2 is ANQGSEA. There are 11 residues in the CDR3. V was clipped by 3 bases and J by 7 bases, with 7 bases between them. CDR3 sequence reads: CSVDGTNEQFF. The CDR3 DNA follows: TGCAGCGTTGATGGTACGAATGAGCAGTTCTTC.

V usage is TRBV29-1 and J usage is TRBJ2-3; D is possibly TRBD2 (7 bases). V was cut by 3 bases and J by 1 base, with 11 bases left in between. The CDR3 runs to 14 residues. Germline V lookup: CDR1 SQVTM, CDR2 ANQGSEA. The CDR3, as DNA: TGCAGCGTTGAGGGGGGGGCCCGCACAGATACGCAGTATTTT. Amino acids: CSVEGGARTDTQYF.

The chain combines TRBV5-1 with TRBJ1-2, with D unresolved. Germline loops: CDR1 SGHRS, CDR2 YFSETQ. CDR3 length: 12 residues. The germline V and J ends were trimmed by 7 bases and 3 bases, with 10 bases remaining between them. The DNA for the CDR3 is TGCGCCAGCGCGGACGGGGACTATGGCTACACCTTC. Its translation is CASADGDYGYTF.